This T cell receptor beta chain derives from a study of blood T cell repertoires in COVID-19. Looking at the study overall: Sources were T cells, B-cell-depleted T cells, or PBMCs; the material itself was cDNA or gDNA.

In the authors' methods: Estimation of nucleated cell counts was performed using reference gene primer amplification. Generated by immunoSEQ multiplex PCR, the TCRdb table keeps only in-frame clones and is missing some. Clone size and the V and J calls come from that table; the DNA yielded D and trimming. The repertoire holds 200,000 to 300,000 clones, with roughly 86% as singletons. The study assigned cohorts using participant-reported clinical history. Losses at the gene ends were 1 base for V and 1 base for J; bases not matched to a gene: 1. This CDR3 is built from 14 residues. CDR1 and CDR2 (germline): SGHDN, FVKESK.

This clonotype was sampled from a woman aged 25 to 39 with acute COVID-19. The chain employs TRBV14 and TRBJ2-7; the match to TRBD2 covers 7 bases. The specimen was PBMCs or T cells enriched from blood (not recorded which). CDR3 sequence (DNA): TGTGCCAGCAGCCAAGCGGGGGGATCCTACGAGCAGTACTTC. This translates into CASSQAGGSYEQYF.